The source of this TCR beta chain is a study of blood T cell repertoires in COVID-19. Study-level information: Samples of COVID-19 (acute and convalescent) were obtained from the United States, Italy and Spain.

Original processing methods: By means of reference gene primer amplification, nucleated cell counts were estimated. Method: immunoSEQ multiplex PCR; TCRdb's copy keeps in-frame clones and lacks some. The V and J calls and clone size are taken from that table; D and trimming were inferred from the DNA. The sample holds around 100,000 clones; approximately 86% are singletons and the top ten take about 2.5%. The age range of participants was 18 to 89 years, with residence in more than 20 US areas. Two negative PCRs, clearance, or symptom resolution were required of recovered Cohort 3 donors. CDR1 and CDR2 (germline): WNHNN, SYGVQD (reference sequence). The CDR3 contains 13 residues. Trimming removed 2 bases from V and 3 bases from J, with 7 bases in between.

The receptor was isolated from a woman in her fifties or sixties who had recovered from COVID-19. The source material was PBMCs or T cells enriched from blood (not recorded which). The chain recombines TRBV10-1 with TRBJ1-2; D is unresolved. CDR3 in amino acids: CASSEGPDYGYTF. In DNA, the CDR3 is TGCGCCAGCAGTGAGGGGCCGGACTATGGCTACACCTTC.